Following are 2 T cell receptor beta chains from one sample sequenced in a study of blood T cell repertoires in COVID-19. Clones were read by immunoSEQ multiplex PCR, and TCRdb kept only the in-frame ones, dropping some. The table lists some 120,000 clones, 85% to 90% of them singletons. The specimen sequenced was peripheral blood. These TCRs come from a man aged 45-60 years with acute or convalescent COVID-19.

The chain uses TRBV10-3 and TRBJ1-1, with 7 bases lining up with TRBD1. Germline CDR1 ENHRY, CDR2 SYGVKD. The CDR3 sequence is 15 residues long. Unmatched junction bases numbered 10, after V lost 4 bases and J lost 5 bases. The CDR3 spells CAISGGASGGTEAFF. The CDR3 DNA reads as TGTGCCATCAGTGGCGGGGCCTCAGGGGGAACTGAAGCTTTCTTT.

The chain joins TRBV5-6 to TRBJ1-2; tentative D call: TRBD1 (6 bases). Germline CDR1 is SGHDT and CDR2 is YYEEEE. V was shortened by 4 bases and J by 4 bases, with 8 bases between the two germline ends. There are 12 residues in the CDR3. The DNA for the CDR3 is TGTGCCAGCAGCGACAGGCTCTATGGCTACACCTTC. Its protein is CASSDRLYGYTF.